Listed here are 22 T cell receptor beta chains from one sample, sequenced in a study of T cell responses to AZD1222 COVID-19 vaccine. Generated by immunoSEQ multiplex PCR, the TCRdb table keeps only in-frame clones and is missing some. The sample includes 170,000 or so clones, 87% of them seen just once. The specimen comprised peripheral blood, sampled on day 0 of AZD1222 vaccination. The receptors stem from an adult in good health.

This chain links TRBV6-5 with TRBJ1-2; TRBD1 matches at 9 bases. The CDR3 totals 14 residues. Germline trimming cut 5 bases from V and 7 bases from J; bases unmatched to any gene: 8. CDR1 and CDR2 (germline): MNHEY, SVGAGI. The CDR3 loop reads CASSRTQGAGGYTF. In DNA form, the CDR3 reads TGTGCCAGCAGTCGAACACAGGGGGCCGGTGGCTACACCTTC.

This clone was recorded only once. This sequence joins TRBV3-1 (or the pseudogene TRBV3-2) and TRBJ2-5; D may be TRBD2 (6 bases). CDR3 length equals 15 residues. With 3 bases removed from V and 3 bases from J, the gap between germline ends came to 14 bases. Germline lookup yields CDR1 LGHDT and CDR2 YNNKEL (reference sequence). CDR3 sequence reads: CASSHPRGREETQYF. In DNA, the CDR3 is TGTGCCAGCAGCCACCCGCGGGGCAGGGAAGAGACCCAGTACTTC.

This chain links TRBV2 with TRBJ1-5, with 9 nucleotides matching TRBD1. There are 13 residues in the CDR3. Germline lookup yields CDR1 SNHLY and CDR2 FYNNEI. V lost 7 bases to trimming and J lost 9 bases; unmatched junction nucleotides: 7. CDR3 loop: CASNKDRGTPQHF. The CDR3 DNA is TGTGCCAGCAATAAGGACAGGGGAACGCCCCAGCATTTT.

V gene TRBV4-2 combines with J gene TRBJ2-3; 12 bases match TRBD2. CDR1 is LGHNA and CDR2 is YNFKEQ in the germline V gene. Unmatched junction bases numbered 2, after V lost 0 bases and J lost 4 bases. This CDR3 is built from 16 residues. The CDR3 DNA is TGTGCCAGCAGCCAAGATCTAGCGGGAGGGCCAGATACGCAGTATTTT. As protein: CASSQDLAGGPDTQYF.

CDR3 residues: CAWSALSSSYNEQFF. CDR3 sequence (DNA): TGTGCCTGGAGTGCCCTTTCAAGCTCCTACAATGAGCAGTTCTTC. J is TRBJ2-1 and V is TRBV30; D gene ambiguous. The CDR3 totals 15 residues. Germline lookup yields CDR1 GTSNPN and CDR2 SVGIG (reference sequence). Trimming removed 1 base from V and 0 bases from J, with 10 bases in between.

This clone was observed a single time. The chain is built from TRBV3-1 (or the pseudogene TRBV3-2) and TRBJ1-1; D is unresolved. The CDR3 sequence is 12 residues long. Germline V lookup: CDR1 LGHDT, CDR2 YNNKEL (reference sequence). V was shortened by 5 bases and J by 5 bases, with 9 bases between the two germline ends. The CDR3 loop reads CASSTGRTEAFF. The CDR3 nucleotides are TGTGCCAGCAGCACCGGTAGGACTGAAGCTTTCTTT.

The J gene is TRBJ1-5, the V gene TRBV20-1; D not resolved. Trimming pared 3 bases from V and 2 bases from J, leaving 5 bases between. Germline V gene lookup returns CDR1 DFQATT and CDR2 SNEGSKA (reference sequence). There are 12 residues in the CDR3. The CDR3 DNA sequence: TGCAGTGCTAGTCCAGGCAATCAGCCCCAGCATTTT. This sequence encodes CSASPGNQPQHF.

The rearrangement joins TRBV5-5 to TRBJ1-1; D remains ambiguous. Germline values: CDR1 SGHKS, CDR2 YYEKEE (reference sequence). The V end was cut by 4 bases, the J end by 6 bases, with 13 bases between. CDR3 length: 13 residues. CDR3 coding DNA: TGTGCCAGCAGCCACTACAGCGCATCTGAAGCTTTCTTT. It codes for CASSHYSASEAFF.

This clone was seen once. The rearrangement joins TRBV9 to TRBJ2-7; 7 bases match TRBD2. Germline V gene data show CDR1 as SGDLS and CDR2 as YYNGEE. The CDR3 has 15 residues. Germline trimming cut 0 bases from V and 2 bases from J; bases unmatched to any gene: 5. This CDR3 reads CASSVASGSTYEQYF. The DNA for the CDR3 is TGTGCCAGCAGCGTAGCTAGCGGCAGTACCTACGAGCAGTACTTC.

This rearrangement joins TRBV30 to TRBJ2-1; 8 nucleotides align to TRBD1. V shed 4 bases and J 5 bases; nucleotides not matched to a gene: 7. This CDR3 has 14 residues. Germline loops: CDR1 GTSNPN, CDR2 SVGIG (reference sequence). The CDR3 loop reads CAWNPPRGHNEQFF. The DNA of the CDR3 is TGTGCCTGGAATCCGCCCAGGGGGCACAATGAGCAGTTCTTC.

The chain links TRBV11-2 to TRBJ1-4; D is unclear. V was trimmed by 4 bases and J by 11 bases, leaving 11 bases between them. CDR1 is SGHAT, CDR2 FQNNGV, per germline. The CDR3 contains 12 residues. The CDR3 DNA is TGTGCCAGCAGCTCCTCGACTGGGAAACTGTTTTTT. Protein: CASSSSTGKLFF.

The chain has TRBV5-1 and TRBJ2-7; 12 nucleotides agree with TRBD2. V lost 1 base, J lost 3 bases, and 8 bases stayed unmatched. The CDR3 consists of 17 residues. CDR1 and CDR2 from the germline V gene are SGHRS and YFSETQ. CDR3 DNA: TGCGCCAGCAGCTTGTGGGCCCTGACTAGCGGGAGCTACGAGCAGTACTTC. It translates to CASSLWALTSGSYEQYF.

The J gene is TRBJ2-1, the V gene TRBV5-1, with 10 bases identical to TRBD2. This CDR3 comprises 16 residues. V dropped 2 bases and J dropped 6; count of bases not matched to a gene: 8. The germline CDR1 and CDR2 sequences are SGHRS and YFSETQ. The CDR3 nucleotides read TGCGCCAGCAGCTTACCAACTAGCGGGAACCCCAATGAGCAGTTCTTC. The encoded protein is CASSLPTSGNPNEQFF. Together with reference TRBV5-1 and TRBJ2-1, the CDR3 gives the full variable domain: KAGVTQTPRYLIKTRGQQVTLSCSPISGHRSVSWYQQTPGQGLQFLFEYFSETQRNKGNFPGRFSGRQFSNSRSEMNVSTLELGDSALYLCASSLPTSGNPNEQFFGPGTRLTVL.

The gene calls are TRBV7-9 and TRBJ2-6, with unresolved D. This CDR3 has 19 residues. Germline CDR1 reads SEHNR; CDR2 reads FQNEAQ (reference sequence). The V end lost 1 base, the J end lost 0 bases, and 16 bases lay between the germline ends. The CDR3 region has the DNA TGTGCCAGCAGCTTAGAACTTGGGTTTACGTACTCTGGGGCCAACGTCCTGACTTTC. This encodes CASSLELGFTYSGANVLTF.

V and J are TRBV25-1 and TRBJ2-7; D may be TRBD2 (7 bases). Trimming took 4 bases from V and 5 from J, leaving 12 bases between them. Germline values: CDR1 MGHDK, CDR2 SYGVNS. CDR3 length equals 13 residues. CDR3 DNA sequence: TGTGCCAGCAGTGTTAGGGGGGGGCACGAGCAGTACTTC. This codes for CASSVRGGHEQYF.

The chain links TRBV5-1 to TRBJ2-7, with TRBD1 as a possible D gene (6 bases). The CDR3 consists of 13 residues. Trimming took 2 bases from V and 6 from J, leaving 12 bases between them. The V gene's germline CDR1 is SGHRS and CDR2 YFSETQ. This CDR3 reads CASSFNPGAEQYF. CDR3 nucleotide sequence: TGCGCCAGCAGCTTTAACCCAGGGGCCGAGCAGTACTTC.

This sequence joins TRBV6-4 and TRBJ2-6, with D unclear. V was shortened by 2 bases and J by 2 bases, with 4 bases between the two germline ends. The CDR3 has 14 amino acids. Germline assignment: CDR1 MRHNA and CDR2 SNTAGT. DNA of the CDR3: TGTGCCAGCAGTGACGGGGCTGGGGCCAACGTCCTGACTTTC. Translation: CASSDGAGANVLTF.

The CDR3 DNA is TGTGCTAGTGGTTTGGGGATCAATTCACCCCTCCACTTT. It yields the protein CASGLGINSPLHF. This rearrangement joins TRBV12-5 to TRBJ1-6; unclear D gene. The CDR3 is 13 amino acids. V lost 1 base and J 7 bases, leaving 5 bases between the germline ends. The germline gives CDR1 LGHNT, CDR2 FRNRAP.

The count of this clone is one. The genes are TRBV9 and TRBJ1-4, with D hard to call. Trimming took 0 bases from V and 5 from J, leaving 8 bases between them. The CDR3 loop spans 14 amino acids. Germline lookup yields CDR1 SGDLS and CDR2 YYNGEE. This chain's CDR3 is CASSVGGSNEKLFF. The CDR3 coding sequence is TGTGCCAGCAGCGTAGGGGGTTCAAATGAAAAACTGTTTTTT. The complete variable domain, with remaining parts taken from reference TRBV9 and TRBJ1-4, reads DSGVTQTPKHLITATGQRVTLRCSPRSGDLSVYWYQQSLDQGLQFLIQYYNGEERAKGNILERFSAQQFPDLHSELNLSSLELGDSALYFCASSVGGSNEKLFFGSGTQLSVL.

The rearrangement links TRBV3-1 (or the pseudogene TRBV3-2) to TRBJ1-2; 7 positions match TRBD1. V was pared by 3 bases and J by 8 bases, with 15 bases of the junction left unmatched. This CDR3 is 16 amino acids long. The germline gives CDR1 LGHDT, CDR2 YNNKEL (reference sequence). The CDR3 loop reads CASSHLQGRPGHGYTF. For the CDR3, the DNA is TGTGCCAGCAGCCATCTACAGGGGCGGCCGGGACACGGCTACACCTTC.

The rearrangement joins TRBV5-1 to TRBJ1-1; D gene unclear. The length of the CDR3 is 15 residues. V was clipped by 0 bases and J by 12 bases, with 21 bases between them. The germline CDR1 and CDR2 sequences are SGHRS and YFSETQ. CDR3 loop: CASSLAGRDGYGTFF. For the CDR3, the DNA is TGCGCCAGCAGCTTGGCCGGCCGGGATGGTTATGGGACTTTCTTT.

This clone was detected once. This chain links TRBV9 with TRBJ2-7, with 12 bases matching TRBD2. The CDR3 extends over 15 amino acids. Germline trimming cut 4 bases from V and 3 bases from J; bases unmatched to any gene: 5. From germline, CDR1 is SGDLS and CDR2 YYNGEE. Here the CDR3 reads CASSPRLAGDYEQYF. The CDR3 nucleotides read TGTGCCAGCAGCCCCCGACTAGCGGGAGACTACGAGCAGTACTTC.